This passage covers 9 T cell receptor beta chains from one sample sequenced in a study of human T cells and chemical hapten exposure. Time point indicated: pre-sensitization, week 0. Treatment defined: therapeutic diphenylcyclopropenone sensitization with weekly scalp DPC. MiXCR was run by TCRdb on the RACE reads, yielding one entry per CDR3 protein. The sample lists 280,000 or so distinct CDR3 sequences, approximately 8% occurring once. The sequenced sample was whole blood, obtained in connection with sensitization to the hapten diphenylcyclopropenone (DPC). These receptors were taken from a man aged 18 to 30 with alopecia areata. Some clones in this sample may be carry-over from other donors' samples.

This clonotype was seen only a few times. CDR3 DNA sequence: TGTGCCAGCCGCCGGGTCGGGGATTTGACAGATACGCAGTATTTT. Its translation is CASRRVGDLTDTQYF. The chain uses TRBV7-2 and TRBJ2-3; weak D call: TRBD2 (5 bases). CDR1 and CDR2 from the germline V gene are SGHTA and FQGNSA. The CDR3 is 15 amino acids. V lost 8 bases and J 3 bases, leaving 18 bases between the germline ends.

This clonotype was seen ten or more times. The chain combines TRBV10-2 with TRBJ1-1; no firm D call. The CDR3 contains 13 residues. Germline V gene sequence: CDR1 WSHSY, CDR2 SAAADI. Trimming pared 4 bases from V and 4 bases from J, leaving 10 bases between. The CDR3 region has the DNA TGCGCCAGCAGTGGGGAGGGAGGCACTGAAGCTTTCTTT. This gives the protein CASSGEGGTEAFF.

This chain's CDR3 is CSAGGRAGNTIYF. The DNA for the CDR3 is TGCAGTGCCGGCGGCCGGGCTGGAAACACCATATATTTT. V and J are TRBV20-1 and TRBJ1-3; D uncertain. V lost 6 bases, J lost 2 bases, and 11 bases lay in between. CDR3 length: 13 amino acids. CDR1 and CDR2 from the germline V gene are DFQATT and SNEGSKA (reference sequence).

This clonotype was picked up a small number of times. The chain has TRBV11-2 and TRBJ1-1, with 8 bases that match TRBD1. After removal of 6 bases from V and 1 base from J, the junction contained 16 bases not matched to a gene. The germline CDR1 and CDR2 sequences are SGHAT and FQNNGV. The length of the CDR3 is 18 residues. CDR3 amino acids: CASSFAWRGTGRNTEAFF. Written as DNA, the CDR3 is TGTGCCAGCAGTTTTGCCTGGAGGGGGACAGGCCGGAACACTGAAGCTTTCTTT.

This clonotype was counted between two and nine times. The rearrangement uses TRBV5-8 and TRBJ1-5; TRBD1 matches at 7 bases. This CDR3 region has 15 residues. Germline CDR1 is SGHTS and CDR2 is YDEGEE. J gave up 0 bases and V 4 bases, and 4 bases lay outside the gene matches. This CDR3 is CASSRGQVSNQPQHF. CDR3 DNA: TGTGCCAGCAGCAGAGGACAGGTTAGCAATCAGCCCCAGCATTTT.

This clonotype was seen a handful of times. The chain combines TRBV7-9 with TRBJ1-5; 8 nucleotides agree with TRBD1. V lost 2 bases and J lost 0; bases outside the gene matches: 6. Germline CDR1 and CDR2: SEHNR and FQNEAQ (reference sequence). This CDR3 is 17 amino acids long. CDR3 coding DNA: TGTGCCAGCAGCTTATACCTGGGACAGGATAGCAATCAGCCCCAGCATTTT. Protein sequence: CASSLYLGQDSNQPQHF. The full variable domain, in which reference TRBV7-9 and TRBJ1-5 provide the parts outside the CDR3, is DTGVSQNPRHKITKRGQNVTFRCDPISEHNRLYWYRQTLGQGPEFLTYFQNEAQLEKSRLLSDRFSAERPKGSFSTLEIQRTEQGDSAMYLCASSLYLGQDSNQPQHFGDGTRLSIL.

This clonotype was seen a few times. V is TRBV11-2 and J is TRBJ1-1, with a possible D match to TRBD1 (5 bases). CDR1 is SGHAT and CDR2 is FQNNGV in the germline V gene. The CDR3 consists of 15 residues. Trimming removed 2 bases at V and 4 bases at J, with 14 bases between. The CDR3 sequence is CASSLRIGGTTEAFF. Here the CDR3 DNA reads TGTGCCAGCAGCTTAAGAATCGGTGGGACCACTGAAGCTTTCTTT.

This chain connects TRBV4-1 to TRBJ2-2; tentatively, D is TRBD2 (6 bases). This CDR3 is built from 15 residues. CDR1 and CDR2 from the germline V gene are MGHRA and YSYEKL. V lost 1 base to trimming and J lost 7 bases, with 13 bases between them. The CDR3: CASSQAWRGRGELFF. The CDR3 DNA sequence: TGCGCCAGCAGCCAAGCCTGGAGGGGACGCGGGGAGCTGTTTTTT.

The V and J genes are TRBV7-2 and TRBJ1-4; D gene ambiguous. Germline V gene lookup returns CDR1 SGHTA and CDR2 FQGNSA. The length of the CDR3 is 14 residues. V lost 1 base to trimming and J lost 3 bases, with 6 bases between them. The CDR3 nucleotides are TGTGCCAGCAGCTTAGGGCTTGCTAATGAAAAACTGTTTTTT. This sequence encodes CASSLGLANEKLFF.